Sequencing of this TCR beta chain was carried out in a study of CD8 T cells in ankylosing spondylitis. The study's findings and limits: Relatively rare in peripheral blood, disease-linked clones were also CD8+. In reactive arthritis synovial fluid and blood, some motif variants had been reported before. Enrichment of disease-linked clones was reportedly significant in matched ankylosing spondylitis synovial fluid.

This clonotype occurred a few times. Its antigen is not identified. This may come from a read error, since a much larger clone is one base off. The CDR3 has 15 residues. Germline V gene sequence: CDR1 DFQATT, CDR2 SNEGSKA (reference sequence). Researchers built TCR beta libraries using quantitative 5'-RACE with molecular barcodes. TCRdb independently ran MiXCR on the 5' RACE reads; one entry per CDR3 protein. The repertoire holds a few hundred thousand distinct CDR3 sequences, with around 10% as singletons. The chain links TRBV20-1 to TRBJ1-5; possibly TRBD1 for D (6 bases). The specimen sequenced was blood, either unsorted or a sorted T cell fraction (not recorded which). The TCR originated in a male donor with ankylosing spondylitis or in good health (not recorded which). The CDR3 here is CCARDLRTEYQPQHF. Written as DNA, the CDR3 is TGCTGTGCTAGAGATCTCCGGACAGAATATCAGCCCCAGCATTTT.